A selection of T cell receptor beta chains follows, all from one sample in a study of blood T cells in healthy people across ages. TCRdb processed the 5' RACE reads anew with MiXCR; each CDR3 protein has one entry. The sample consists of 1,100,000 or so distinct CDR3 sequences, under 45% of them appearing once. The sample consisted of blood. Receptors originate from a woman aged 55 to 70 in good health. Each CDR3 is given without its conserved first and last residue. The order of the fields is clone size, V gene, D gene, CDR3 protein. D genes are given only for firm matches. The size field is filled for only some rows; it gives once, few, many or a size class.

size: once
V: TRBV28
D: TRBD1
CDR3: ASSPGQGGGANVLT

size: few
V: TRBV12-5
D: -
CDR3: ASSKQEVGETQY

size: -
V: TRBV7-9
D: -
CDR3: ASSPMGVEQY

size: -
V: TRBV28
D: TRBD2
CDR3: ASSPGGERYNEQF

size: once
V: TRBV28
D: TRBD1
CDR3: TSSSTGGPRNYGYT

size: -
V: TRBV9
D: -
CDR3: ASSARDSQYGQY

size: -
V: TRBV28
D: TRBD2
CDR3: ASSLRDLAGGLPEQF

size: few
V: TRBV7-9
D: TRBD1
CDR3: ASSSRTGLTHEQY

size: -
V: TRBV7-9
D: -
CDR3: ASSPPSAGVRTNGYT

size: -
V: TRBV10-3
D: TRBD1
CDR3: AISEGTGNGYT

size: -
V: TRBV9
D: TRBD2
CDR3: ASSHGGEETQY

size: few
V: TRBV11-1
D: -
CDR3: ASSLADGALGGANVLT

size: once
V: TRBV20-1
D: -
CDR3: SARQAHHVTGELF

size: -
V: TRBV12-3/TRBV12-4
D: -
CDR3: ASSFLVPTYTDTQY

size: few
V: TRBV6-5
D: TRBD2
CDR3: ASMGAGGRSETQY

size: -
V: TRBV11-2
D: -
CDR3: ASSLGRLNYEQY

size: many
V: TRBV7-3
D: TRBD2
CDR3: ASTESGNTDTQY

size: -
V: TRBV28
D: -
CDR3: ASSSTGGGYNEQF

size: few
V: TRBV5-1
D: -
CDR3: ASSLGHGNSYEQY

size: few
V: TRBV2
D: -
CDR3: ASSTQGTEAF

size: -
V: TRBV20-1
D: TRBD2
CDR3: SAPLTSGYNEQF

size: -
V: TRBV27
D: -
CDR3: ASSVGQGRYGYT

size: -
V: TRBV7-3
D: -
CDR3: AGSSEKLRQHLSGANVLT

size: few
V: TRBV14
D: TRBD1
CDR3: ASSQGHRGYEQY

size: -
V: TRBV5-6
D: -
CDR3: ASSLVQGPDTQY

size: -
V: TRBV5-1
D: -
CDR3: ASSPGAPNEKLF

size: few
V: TRBV28
D: TRBD1
CDR3: ASSQIGTAAHSNQPQH

size: -
V: TRBV7-2
D: TRBD2
CDR3: ASSLRARTSGNNEQF

size: few
V: TRBV9
D: -
CDR3: ASSPASINEQF

size: -
V: TRBV20-1
D: TRBD1
CDR3: SARVTGAPETQY

size: few
V: TRBV10-3
D: TRBD1
CDR3: ASQGVNTEAF

size: -
V: TRBV6-1
D: -
CDR3: ASSVASRIAKNIQY

size: few
V: TRBV6-5
D: -
CDR3: ASSSGAGGVIQY

size: few
V: TRBV20-1
D: TRBD1
CDR3: SAQDQDRGSGANVLT

size: -
V: TRBV7-6
D: TRBD2
CDR3: ASSLAGLAGRDEQF

size: -
V: TRBV15
D: -
CDR3: ATSRESGEQY

size: -
V: TRBV5-5
D: -
CDR3: ASSFRGEGQPQH